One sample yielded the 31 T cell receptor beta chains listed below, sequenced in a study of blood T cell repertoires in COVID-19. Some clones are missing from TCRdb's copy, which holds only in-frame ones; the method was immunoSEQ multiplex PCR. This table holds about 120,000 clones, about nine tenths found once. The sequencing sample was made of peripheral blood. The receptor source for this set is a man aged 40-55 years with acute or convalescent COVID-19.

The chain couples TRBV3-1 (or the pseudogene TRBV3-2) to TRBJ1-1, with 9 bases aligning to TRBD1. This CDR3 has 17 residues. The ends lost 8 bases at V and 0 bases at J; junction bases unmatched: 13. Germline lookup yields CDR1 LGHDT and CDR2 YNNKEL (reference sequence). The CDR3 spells CASRDDRGGFMNTEAFF. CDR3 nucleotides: TGTGCCAGCCGAGATGACAGGGGGGGTTTTATGAACACTGAAGCTTTCTTT.

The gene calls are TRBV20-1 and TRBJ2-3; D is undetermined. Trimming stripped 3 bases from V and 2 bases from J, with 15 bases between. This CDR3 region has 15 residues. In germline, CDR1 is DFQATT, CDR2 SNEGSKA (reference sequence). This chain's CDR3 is CSASSRSINTDTQYF. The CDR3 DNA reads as TGCAGTGCTAGTTCTAGGTCTATAAACACAGATACGCAGTATTTT.

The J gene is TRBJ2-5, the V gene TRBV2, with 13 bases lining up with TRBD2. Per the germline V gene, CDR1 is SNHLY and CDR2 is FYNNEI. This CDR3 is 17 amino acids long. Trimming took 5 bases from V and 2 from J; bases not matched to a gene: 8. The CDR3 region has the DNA TGTGCCAGCAGTAAGACTAGCGGGAGGCTATTTCAAGAGACCCAGTACTTC. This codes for CASSKTSGRLFQETQYF.

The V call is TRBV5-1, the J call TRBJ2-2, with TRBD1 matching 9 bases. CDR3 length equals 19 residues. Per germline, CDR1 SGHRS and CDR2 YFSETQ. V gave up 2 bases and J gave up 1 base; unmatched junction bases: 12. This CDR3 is CASSFPGTGSKRNTGELFF. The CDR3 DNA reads TGCGCCAGCAGCTTCCCCGGGACAGGGTCAAAGAGGAACACCGGGGAGCTGTTTTTT. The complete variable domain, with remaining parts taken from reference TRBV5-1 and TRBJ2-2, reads KAGVTQTPRYLIKTRGQQVTLSCSPISGHRSVSWYQQTPGQGLQFLFEYFSETQRNKGNFPGRFSGRQFSNSRSEMNVSTLELGDSALYLCASSFPGTGSKRNTGELFFGEGSRLTVL.

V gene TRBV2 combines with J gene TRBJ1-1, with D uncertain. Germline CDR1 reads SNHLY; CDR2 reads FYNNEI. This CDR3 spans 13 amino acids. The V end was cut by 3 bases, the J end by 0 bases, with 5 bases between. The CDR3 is CASSDELNTEAFF. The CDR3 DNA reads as TGTGCCAGCAGTGACGAGTTGAACACTGAAGCTTTCTTT.

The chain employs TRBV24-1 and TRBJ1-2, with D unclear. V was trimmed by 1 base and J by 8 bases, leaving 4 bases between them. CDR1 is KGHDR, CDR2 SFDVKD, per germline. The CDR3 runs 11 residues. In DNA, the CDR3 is TGTGCCACCAGTGATTTTGAGGGCTACACCTTC. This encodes CATSDFEGYTF.

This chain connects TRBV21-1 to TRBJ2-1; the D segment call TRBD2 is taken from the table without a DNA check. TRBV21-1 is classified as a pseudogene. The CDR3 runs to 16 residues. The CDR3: CASSKADQGLAGEQFF. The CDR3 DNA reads TGTGCCAGCAGCAAAGCCGATCAAGGACTAGCGGGAGAGCAGTTCTTC.

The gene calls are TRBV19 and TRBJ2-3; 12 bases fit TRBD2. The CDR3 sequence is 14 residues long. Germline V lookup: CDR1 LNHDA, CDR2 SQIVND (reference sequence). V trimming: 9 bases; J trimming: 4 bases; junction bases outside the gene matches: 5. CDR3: CASQPSGGADTQYF. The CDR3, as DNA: TGTGCCAGCCAACCTAGCGGGGGGGCAGATACGCAGTATTTT.

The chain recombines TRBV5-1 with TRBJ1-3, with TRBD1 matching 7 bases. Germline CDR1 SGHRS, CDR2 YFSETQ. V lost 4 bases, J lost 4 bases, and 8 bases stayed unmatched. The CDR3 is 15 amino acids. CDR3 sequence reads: CASSTDRVRGNTIYF. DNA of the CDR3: TGCGCCAGCAGCACCGACAGGGTGAGAGGAAACACCATATATTTT.

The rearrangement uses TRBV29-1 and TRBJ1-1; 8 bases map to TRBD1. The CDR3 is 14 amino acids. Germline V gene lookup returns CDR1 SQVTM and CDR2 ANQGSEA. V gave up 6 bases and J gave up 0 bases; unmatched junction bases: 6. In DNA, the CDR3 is TGCAGCGTAAGGACAGGGCCCATGAACACTGAAGCTTTCTTT. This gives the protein CSVRTGPMNTEAFF. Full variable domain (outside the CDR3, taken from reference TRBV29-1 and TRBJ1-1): SAVISQKPSRDICQRGTSLTIQCQVDSQVTMMFWYRQQPGQSLTLIATANQGSEATYESGFVIDKFPISRPNLTFSTLTVSNMSPEDSSIYLCSVRTGPMNTEAFFGQGTRLTVV.

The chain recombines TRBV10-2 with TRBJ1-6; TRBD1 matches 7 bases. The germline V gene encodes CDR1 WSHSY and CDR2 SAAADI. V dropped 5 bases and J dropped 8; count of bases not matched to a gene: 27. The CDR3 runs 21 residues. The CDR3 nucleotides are TGCGCCAGCAGTCGGGCGGCCCAACCGTCTCGGGACAGAACGCCCCATTCACCCCTCCACTTT. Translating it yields CASSRAAQPSRDRTPHSPLHF.

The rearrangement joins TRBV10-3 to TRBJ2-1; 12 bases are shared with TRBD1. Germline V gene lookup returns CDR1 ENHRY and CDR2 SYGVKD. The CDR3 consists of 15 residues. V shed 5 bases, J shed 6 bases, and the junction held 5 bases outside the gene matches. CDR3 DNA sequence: TGTGCCATCAGTCCGGGACAGGGGGCGTCCAATGAGCAGTTCTTC. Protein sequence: CAISPGQGASNEQFF.

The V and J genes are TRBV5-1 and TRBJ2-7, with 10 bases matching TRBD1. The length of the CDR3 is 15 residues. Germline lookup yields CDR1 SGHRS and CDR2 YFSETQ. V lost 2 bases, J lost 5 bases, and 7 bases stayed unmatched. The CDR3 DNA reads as TGCGCCAGCAGCTTCGACAGGGGGCTTGGCCACGAGCAGTACTTC. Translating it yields CASSFDRGLGHEQYF. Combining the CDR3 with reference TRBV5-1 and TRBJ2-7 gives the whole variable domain KAGVTQTPRYLIKTRGQQVTLSCSPISGHRSVSWYQQTPGQGLQFLFEYFSETQRNKGNFPGRFSGRQFSNSRSEMNVSTLELGDSALYLCASSFDRGLGHEQYFGPGTRLTVT.

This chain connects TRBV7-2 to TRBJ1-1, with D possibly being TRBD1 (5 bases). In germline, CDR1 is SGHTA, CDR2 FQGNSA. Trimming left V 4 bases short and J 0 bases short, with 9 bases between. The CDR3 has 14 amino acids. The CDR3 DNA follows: TGTGCCAGCAGCTCTCAGGGTATGAACACTGAAGCTTTCTTT. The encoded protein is CASSSQGMNTEAFF.

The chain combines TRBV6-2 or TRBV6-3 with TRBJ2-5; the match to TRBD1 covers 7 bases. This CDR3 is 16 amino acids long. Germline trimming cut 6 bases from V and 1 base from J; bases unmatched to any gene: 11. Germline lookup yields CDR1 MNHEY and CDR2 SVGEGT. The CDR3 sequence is CASSPKSTGSQETQYF. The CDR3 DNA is TGTGCCAGCAGCCCTAAATCGACAGGGAGCCAAGAGACCCAGTACTTC.

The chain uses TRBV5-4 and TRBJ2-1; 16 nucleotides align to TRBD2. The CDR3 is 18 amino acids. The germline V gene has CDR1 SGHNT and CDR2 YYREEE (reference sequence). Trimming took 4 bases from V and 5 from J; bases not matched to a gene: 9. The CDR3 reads CASSPRGLAGGQDNEQFF. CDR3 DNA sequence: TGTGCCAGCAGCCCCCGGGGACTAGCGGGAGGGCAAGACAATGAGCAGTTCTTC.

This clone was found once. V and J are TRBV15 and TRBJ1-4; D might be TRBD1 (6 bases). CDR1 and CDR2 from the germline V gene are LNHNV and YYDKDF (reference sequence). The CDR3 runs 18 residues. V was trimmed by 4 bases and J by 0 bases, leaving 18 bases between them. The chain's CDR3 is CATSIEGGQLATNEKLFF. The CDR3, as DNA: TGTGCCACCAGCATCGAGGGCGGACAGCTTGCAACTAATGAAAAACTGTTTTTT. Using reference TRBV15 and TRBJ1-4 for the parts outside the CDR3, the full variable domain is DAMVIQNPRYQVTQFGKPVTLSCSQTLNHNVMYWYQQKSSQAPKLLFHYYDKDFNNEADTPDNFQSRRPNTSFCFLDIRSPGLGDTAMYLCATSIEGGQLATNEKLFFGSGTQLSVL.

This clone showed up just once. As DNA, the CDR3 is TGTGCCAGCAGCCCCCTTGGACACAACTATGGCTACACCTTC. Translation: CASSPLGHNYGYTF. This chain uses TRBV7-8 with TRBJ1-2; a weak D match, TRBD1 (5 bases). The V end was cut by 5 bases, the J end by 2 bases, with 12 bases between. Germline V gene sequence: CDR1 SGHVS, CDR2 FQNEAQ. The CDR3 covers 14 residues.

CDR3 protein: CASSSGQAGPYGYTF. CDR3 DNA: TGTGCCAGCAGCTCCGGACAAGCCGGGCCGTATGGCTACACCTTC. V and J are TRBV7-8 and TRBJ1-2, with TRBD1 as a possible D gene (5 bases). Germline-derived CDR1 and CDR2 are SGHVS and FQNEAQ. The CDR3 runs to 15 residues. V lost 4 bases and J 5 bases, leaving 17 bases between the germline ends.

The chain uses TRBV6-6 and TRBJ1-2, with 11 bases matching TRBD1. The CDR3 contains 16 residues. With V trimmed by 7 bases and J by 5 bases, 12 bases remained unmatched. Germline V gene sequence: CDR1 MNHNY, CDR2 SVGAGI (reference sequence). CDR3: CASTAGTGGLGYGYTF. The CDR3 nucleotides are TGTGCCAGCACCGCCGGGACAGGGGGATTAGGGTATGGCTACACCTTC.

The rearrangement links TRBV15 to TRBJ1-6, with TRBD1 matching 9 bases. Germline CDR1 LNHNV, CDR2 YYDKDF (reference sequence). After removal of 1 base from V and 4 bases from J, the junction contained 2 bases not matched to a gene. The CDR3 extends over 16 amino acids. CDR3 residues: CATSRGGTGYNSPLHF. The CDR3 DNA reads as TGTGCCACCAGCAGAGGGGGGACAGGGTATAATTCACCCCTCCACTTT.

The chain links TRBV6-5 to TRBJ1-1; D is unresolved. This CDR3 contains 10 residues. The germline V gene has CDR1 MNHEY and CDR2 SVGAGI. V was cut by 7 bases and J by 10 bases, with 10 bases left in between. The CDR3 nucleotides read TGTGCCAGCATCTCGAGAGGAGCTTTCTTT. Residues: CASISRGAFF.

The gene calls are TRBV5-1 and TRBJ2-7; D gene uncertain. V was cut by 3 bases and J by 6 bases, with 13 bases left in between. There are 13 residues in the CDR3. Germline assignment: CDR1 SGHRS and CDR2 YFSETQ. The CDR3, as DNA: TGCGCCAGCAGCTCCTCAATACTTGGCGAGCAGTACTTC. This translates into CASSSSILGEQYF. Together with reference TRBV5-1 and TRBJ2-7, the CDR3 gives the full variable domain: KAGVTQTPRYLIKTRGQQVTLSCSPISGHRSVSWYQQTPGQGLQFLFEYFSETQRNKGNFPGRFSGRQFSNSRSEMNVSTLELGDSALYLCASSSSILGEQYFGPGTRLTVT.

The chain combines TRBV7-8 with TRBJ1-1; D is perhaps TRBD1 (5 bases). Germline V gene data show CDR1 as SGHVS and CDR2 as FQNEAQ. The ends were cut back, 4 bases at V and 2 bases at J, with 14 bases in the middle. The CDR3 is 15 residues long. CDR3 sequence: CASSSPRGLNTEAFF. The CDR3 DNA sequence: TGTGCCAGCAGCTCCCCCCGGGGACTAAACACTGAAGCTTTCTTT.

The DNA for the CDR3 is TGCGCCAGCAGCCGGGACAGCCAAAACTATGGCTACACCTTC. Its protein is CASSRDSQNYGYTF. The V gene is TRBV5-1, the J gene TRBJ1-2; 7 positions match TRBD1. The CDR3 contains 14 residues. J lost 2 bases, V lost 4 bases, and 5 bases had no gene match. Per germline, CDR1 SGHRS and CDR2 YFSETQ.

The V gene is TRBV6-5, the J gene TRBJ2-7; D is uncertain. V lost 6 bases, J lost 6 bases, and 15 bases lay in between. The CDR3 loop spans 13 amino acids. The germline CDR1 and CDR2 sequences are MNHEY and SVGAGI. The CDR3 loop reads CASRPLPQVEQYF. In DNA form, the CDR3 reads TGTGCCAGCAGGCCCCTCCCTCAGGTCGAGCAGTACTTC.

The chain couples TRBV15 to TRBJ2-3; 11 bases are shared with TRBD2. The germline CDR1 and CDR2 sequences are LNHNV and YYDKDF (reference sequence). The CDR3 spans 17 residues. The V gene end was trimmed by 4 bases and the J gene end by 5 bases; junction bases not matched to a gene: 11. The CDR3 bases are TGTGCCACCAGCAACCCGACTAGCGGGAATAGCGGAGATACGCAGTATTTT. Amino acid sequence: CATSNPTSGNSGDTQYF. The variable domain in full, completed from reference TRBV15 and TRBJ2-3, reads DAMVIQNPRYQVTQFGKPVTLSCSQTLNHNVMYWYQQKSSQAPKLLFHYYDKDFNNEADTPDNFQSRRPNTSFCFLDIRSPGLGDTAMYLCATSNPTSGNSGDTQYFGPGTRLTVL.

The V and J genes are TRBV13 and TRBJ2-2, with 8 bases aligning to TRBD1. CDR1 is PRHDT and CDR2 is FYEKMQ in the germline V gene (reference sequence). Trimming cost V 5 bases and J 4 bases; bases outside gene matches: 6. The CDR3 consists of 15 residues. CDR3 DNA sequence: TGTGCCAGCAGCCTGCAGGGGGCGGTCACCGGGGAGCTGTTTTTT. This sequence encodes CASSLQGAVTGELFF.

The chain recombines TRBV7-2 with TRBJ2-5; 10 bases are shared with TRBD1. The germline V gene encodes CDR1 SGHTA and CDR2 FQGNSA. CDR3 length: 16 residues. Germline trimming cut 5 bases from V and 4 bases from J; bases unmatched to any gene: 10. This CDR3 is CASSPRQGAKRETQYF. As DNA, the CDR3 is TGTGCCAGCAGCCCCCGACAGGGGGCGAAGAGAGAGACCCAGTACTTC. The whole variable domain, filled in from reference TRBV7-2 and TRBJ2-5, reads GAGVSQSPSNKVTEKGKDVELRCDPISGHTALYWYRQSLGQGLEFLIYFQGNSAPDKSGLPSDRFSAERTGGSVSTLTIQRTQQEDSAVYLCASSPRQGAKRETQYFGPGTRLLVL.

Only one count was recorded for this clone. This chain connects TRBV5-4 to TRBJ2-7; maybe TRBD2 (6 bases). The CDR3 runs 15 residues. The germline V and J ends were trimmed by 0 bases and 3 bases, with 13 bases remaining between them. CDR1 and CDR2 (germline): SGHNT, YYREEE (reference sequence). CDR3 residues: CASSLEAGRDYEQYF. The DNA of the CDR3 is TGTGCCAGCAGCTTGGAGGCGGGACGGGACTACGAGCAGTACTTC.

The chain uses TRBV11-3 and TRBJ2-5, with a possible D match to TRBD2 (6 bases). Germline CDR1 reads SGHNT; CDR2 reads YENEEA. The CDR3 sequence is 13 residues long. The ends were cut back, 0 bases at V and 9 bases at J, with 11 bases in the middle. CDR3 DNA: TGTGCCAGCAGCTTAGAAGCAAGGGAGGCCCAGTACTTC. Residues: CASSLEAREAQYF.